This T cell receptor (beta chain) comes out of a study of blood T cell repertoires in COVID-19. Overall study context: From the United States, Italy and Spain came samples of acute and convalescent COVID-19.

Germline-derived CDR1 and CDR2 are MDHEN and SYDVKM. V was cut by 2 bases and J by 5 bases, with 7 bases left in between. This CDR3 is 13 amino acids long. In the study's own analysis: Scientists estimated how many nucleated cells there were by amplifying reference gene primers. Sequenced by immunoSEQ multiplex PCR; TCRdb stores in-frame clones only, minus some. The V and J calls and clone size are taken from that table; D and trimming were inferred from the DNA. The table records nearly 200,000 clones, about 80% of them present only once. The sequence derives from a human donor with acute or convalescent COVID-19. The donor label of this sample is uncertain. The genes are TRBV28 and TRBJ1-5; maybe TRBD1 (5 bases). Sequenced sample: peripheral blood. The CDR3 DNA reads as TGTGCCAGCAGTTTAGGGACTTATCAGCCCCAGCATTTT. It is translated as CASSLGTYQPQHF.